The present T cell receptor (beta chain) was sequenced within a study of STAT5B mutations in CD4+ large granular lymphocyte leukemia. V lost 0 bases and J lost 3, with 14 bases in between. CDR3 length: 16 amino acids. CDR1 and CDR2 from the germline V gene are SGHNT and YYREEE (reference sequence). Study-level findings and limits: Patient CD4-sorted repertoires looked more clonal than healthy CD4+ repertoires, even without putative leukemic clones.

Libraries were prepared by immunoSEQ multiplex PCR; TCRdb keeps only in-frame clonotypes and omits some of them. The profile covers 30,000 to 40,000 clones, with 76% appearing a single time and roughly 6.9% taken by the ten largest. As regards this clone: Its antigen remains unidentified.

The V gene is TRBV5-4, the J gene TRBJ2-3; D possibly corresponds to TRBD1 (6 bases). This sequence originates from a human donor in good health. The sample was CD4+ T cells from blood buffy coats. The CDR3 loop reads CASSLALIRGTDTQYF. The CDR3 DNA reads TGTGCCAGCAGCTTGGCCCTTATCAGGGGAACAGATACGCAGTATTTT.